This T cell receptor (beta chain) was captured by sequencing in a study of CD8 T cells in ankylosing spondylitis. The V gene lost 1 base and the J gene lost 1 base, with 12 bases spanning the gap. This CDR3 contains 15 residues. Germline V gene sequence: CDR1 SGHDT, CDR2 YYEEEE. TCR beta libraries were made by quantitative 5'-RACE with molecular barcodes. TCRdb reprocessed the 5' RACE reads via MiXCR and lists one record per CDR3 protein. This sample has some 150,000 distinct CDR3 sequences, with approximately 44% found just once. Study-level results: Within peripheral blood, clones linked to disease were CD8+ and relatively rare.

With respect to this clonotype: Its antigen remains unidentified.

The receptor was isolated from a male donor with ankylosing spondylitis. The V gene is TRBV5-6, the J gene TRBJ2-7; D might be TRBD2 (6 bases). Sequencing input: synovial fluid, either unsorted or a sorted T cell fraction (not recorded which). The CDR3 nucleotides are TGTGCCAGCAGCTTGTACGGGGGTAGGTCCTACGAGCAGTACTTC. It yields the protein CASSLYGGRSYEQYF.